This entry features one T cell receptor (beta chain) sequence. The CDR3 is 11 amino acids. CDR1 is SNHLY, CDR2 FYNNEI, per germline. Trimming pared 7 bases from V and 3 bases from J, leaving 6 bases between. The sample is drawn from a study of CD8+ T cells in alopecia areata. Reverse transcribed after extraction, RNA yielded cDNA as the sequencing template. This table comes from immunoSEQ multiplex PCR, and its TCRdb copy is limited to in-frame clones, with some not included. The sample lists 150,000 to 200,000 clones, roughly three fifths seen once, with 10% to 15% in the top ten. Described treatment: oral pan-JAK inhibitor, 5-10 mg twice daily.

This receptor was obtained from a human donor with alopecia areata. This specimen was CD8+ T cells sorted from blood, taken at week 24, from a patient treated with tofacitinib. V usage is TRBV2 and J usage is TRBJ1-2, with unresolved D. CDR3 sequence reads: CASTFDYGYTF. The CDR3 DNA follows: TGTGCCAGCACGTTCGACTATGGCTACACCTTC.